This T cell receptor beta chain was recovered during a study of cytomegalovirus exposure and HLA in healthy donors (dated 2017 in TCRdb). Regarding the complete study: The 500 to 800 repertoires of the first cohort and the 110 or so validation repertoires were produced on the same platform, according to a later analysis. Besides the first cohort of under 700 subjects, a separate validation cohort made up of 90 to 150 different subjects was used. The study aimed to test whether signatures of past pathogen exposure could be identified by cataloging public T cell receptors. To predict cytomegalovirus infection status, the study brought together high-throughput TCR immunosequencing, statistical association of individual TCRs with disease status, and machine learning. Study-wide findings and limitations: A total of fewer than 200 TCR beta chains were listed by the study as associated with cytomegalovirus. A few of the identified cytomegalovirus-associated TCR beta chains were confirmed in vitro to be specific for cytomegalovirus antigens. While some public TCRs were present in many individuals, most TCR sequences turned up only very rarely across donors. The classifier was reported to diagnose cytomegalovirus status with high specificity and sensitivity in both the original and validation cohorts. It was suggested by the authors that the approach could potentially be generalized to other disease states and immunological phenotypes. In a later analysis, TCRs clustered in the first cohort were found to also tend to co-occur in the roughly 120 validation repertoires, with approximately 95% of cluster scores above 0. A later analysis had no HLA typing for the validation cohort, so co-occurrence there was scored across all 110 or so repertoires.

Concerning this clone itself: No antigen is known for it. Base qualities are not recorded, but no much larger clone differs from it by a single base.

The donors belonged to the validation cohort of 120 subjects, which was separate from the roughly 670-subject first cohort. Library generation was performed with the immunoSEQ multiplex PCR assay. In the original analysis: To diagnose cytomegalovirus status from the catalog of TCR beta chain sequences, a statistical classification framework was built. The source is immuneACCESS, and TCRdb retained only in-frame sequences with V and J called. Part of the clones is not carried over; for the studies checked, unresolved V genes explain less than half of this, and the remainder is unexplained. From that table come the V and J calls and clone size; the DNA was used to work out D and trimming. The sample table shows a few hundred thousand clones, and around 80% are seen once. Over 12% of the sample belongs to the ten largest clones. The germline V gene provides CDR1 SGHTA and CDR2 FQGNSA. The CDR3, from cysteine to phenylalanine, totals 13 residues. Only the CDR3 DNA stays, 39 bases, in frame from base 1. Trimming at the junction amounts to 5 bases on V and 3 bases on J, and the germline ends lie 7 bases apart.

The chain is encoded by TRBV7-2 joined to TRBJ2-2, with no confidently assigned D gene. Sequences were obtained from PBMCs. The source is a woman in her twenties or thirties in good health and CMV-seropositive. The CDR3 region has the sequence CASSPGDTGELFF. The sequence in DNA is TGTGCCAGCAGCCCCGGTGACACCGGGGAGCTGTTTTTT.